The rows below give T cell receptor beta chains drawn from one sample of a study of blood T cell repertoires in COVID-19. Clones were sequenced by immunoSEQ multiplex PCR, and TCRdb holds only the in-frame ones, with some missing. This sample carries 190,000 or so clones, 65% to 90% of them seen once, and the ten largest clones take about 4%. Sequenced material: PBMCs or T cells enriched from blood (not recorded which). Source of these receptors: a young woman who had been exposed to COVID-19. Each CDR3 is given with its conserved first and last residue. The D gene is left open where the match is weak.

j_call d_call v_call cdr3_length cdr3_nt cdr3_aa
TRBJ2-5 TRBD2 TRBV12-3/TRBV12-4 13 TGTGCCAGCAGCCGACTAGCGGGGGAGACCCAGTACTTC CASSRLAGETQYF
TRBJ2-3 - TRBV18 14 TGTGCCAGCTCTCAGCGGTATAGCACAGATACGCAGTATTTT CASSQRYSTDTQYF
TRBJ2-7 - TRBV4-1 12 TGCGCCAGCAGCCAAGACAGCTACGAGCAGTACTTC CASSQDSYEQYF
TRBJ1-5 TRBD1 TRBV5-6 15 TGTGCCAGCAGCTCGGGACAGAGGATTCATCAGCCCCAGCATTTT CASSSGQRIHQPQHF
TRBJ1-6 - TRBV2 15 TGTGCCAGCGGAGGGGTGAGCTCCTATAATTCACCCCTCCACTTT CASGGVSSYNSPLHF
TRBJ2-1 TRBD2 TRBV5-1 17 TGCGCCAGCAGCTTGACGGTAGCGGGGGGCTCCTACAATGAGCAGTTCTTC CASSLTVAGGSYNEQFF
TRBJ1-4 TRBD1 TRBV4-1 16 TGCGCCAGCAGCCAAGGCCCGACAGGGAGAAATGAAAAACTGTTTTTT CASSQGPTGRNEKLFF
TRBJ2-2 - TRBV5-4 14 TGTGCCAGCTCCGGGACAAGGAACACCGGGGAGCTGTTTTTT CASSGTRNTGELFF
TRBJ1-6 - TRBV6-5 16 TGTGCCAGCAGTTCCCTAGGGGAGGGGATGAGTTCACCCCTCCACTTT CASSSLGEGMSSPLHF
TRBJ1-1 TRBD1 TRBV19 14 TGTGCCAGTACTAGATACACAGGGGGCACTGAAGCTTTCTTT CASTRYTGGTEAFF
TRBJ1-3 - TRBV6-5 13 TGTGCCAGCAGTAGTGGGAGAACAAACACCATATATTTT CASSSGRTNTIYF
TRBJ1-2 TRBD1 TRBV3-1/TRBV3-2 14 TGTGCCAGCAGTCCCGGGACAGGGTCCTATGGCTACACCTTC CASSPGTGSYGYTF
TRBJ2-7 - TRBV19 14 TGTGCCAGTAGTCCCCATAGAGTCTCCTACGAGCAGTACTTC CASSPHRVSYEQYF
TRBJ2-1 TRBD2 TRBV27 16 TGTGCCAGCAGGCCCCAACTAGCGGGGGGTTACAATGAGCAGTTCTTC CASRPQLAGGYNEQFF